This TCR beta chain emerged from a study of CD8+CD57+ T cells in acquired aplastic anemia. Both TCR beta VDJ combination and CDR3 sequence profiling were carried out. Genomic DNA was the template for this profiling. Each CDR3 protein is one row after TCRdb ran MiXCR on the reads. The sample comprises a few hundred thousand distinct CDR3 sequences, 61% of which are singletons, and about 29% rests with the top ten. V lost 1 base, J lost 11 bases, and 12 bases lay in between. The CDR3 spans 13 residues. Germline V gives CDR1 DFQATT, CDR2 SNEGSKA (reference sequence). This sequence originates from a human donor in good health. What was sequenced was sorted CD4+, CD8+, or CD8+CD57+ T cells (not recorded which) from PBMCs. The J gene is TRBJ1-6, the V gene TRBV20-1; maybe TRBD1 (5 bases). The CDR3 coding sequence is TGCAGTGCTAGAGCTGGGGGGGAAACACCCCTCCACTTT. Translating it yields CSARAGGETPLHF.